These 9 T cell receptor beta chains were all obtained from the same sample, sequenced in a study of Graves' ophthalmopathy and Graves' hyperthyroidism. The authors amplified TCR beta CDR3 regions, and they did so from RNA transcripts for repertoire sequencing. HTBI primers served in a first-round RT-PCR, which a second-round multiplex PCR followed. Each CDR3 protein gets one entry after TCRdb re-called the multiplex PCR reads with MiXCR. The table lists 350,000 to 450,000 distinct CDR3 sequences, around 16% of them singletons. The sequencing input was peripheral blood. These receptors all come from a woman aged 18-29 years with Graves' ophthalmopathy.

This clonotype was found many times. The chain employs TRBV7-2 and TRBJ1-5; D gene ambiguous. CDR1 and CDR2 from the germline V gene are SGHTA and FQGNSA. CDR3 size: 13 residues. V shed 1 base and J shed 5 bases, with 6 bases lying between them. CDR3 protein: CASSLVLDQPQHF. The CDR3 nucleotides are TGTGCCAGCAGCTTAGTTCTTGATCAGCCCCAGCATTTT.

The chain's CDR3 is CASSQSLGRVQYF. The CDR3 nucleotides are TGCGCCAGCAGCCAATCCCTGGGTAGGGTACAGTACTTC. The chain is built from TRBV4-3 and TRBJ2-4; D uncertain. CDR3 length equals 13 residues. Germline V gene data show CDR1 as LGHNA and CDR2 as YSLEER. The V and J ends lost 2 bases and 13 bases respectively, with 15 bases between them.

This rearrangement joins TRBV30 to TRBJ1-3; D gene uncertain. This CDR3 has 10 residues. The germline gives CDR1 GTSNPN, CDR2 SVGIG (reference sequence). The ends were cut back, 2 bases at V and 8 bases at J, with 4 bases in the middle. The CDR3 region has the DNA TGTGCCTGGAGTAAGCACACCATATATTTT. Translated: CAWSKHTIYF.

There are many counts of this clonotype. This chain joins TRBV18 and TRBJ2-7, with 7 bases fitting TRBD2. Looked up from germline, CDR1 is KGHSH and CDR2 is LQKENI. The CDR3 covers 14 residues. V lost 5 bases to trimming and J lost 0 bases; unmatched junction nucleotides: 4. Here the CDR3 DNA reads TGTGCCAGCTCAAGACTAGCTGACTCCTACGAGCAGTACTTC. It yields the protein CASSRLADSYEQYF.

This clonotype has a count of ten or more. This sequence joins TRBV11-2 and TRBJ1-3; D uncertain. The CDR3 has 10 amino acids. Trimming pared 4 bases from V and 7 bases from J, leaving 2 bases between. CDR1 and CDR2 (germline): SGHAT, FQNNGV. The CDR3, as DNA: TGTGCCAGCAGCTCCAACACCATATATTTT. Protein sequence: CASSSNTIYF.

This clonotype was detected many times. The gene calls are TRBV12-3 or TRBV12-4 and TRBJ1-2; D remains ambiguous. V was trimmed by 6 bases and J by 5 bases, leaving 16 bases between them. This CDR3 spans 14 amino acids. The CDR3 DNA reads as TGTGCCAGCAGCCCCCGAGCGGGTCCTTATGGCTACACCTTC. As protein: CASSPRAGPYGYTF.

V is TRBV15 and J is TRBJ2-4; D unclear. Germline V gene lookup returns CDR1 LNHNV and CDR2 YYDKDF (reference sequence). The V end lost 1 base, the J end lost 9 bases, and 7 bases lay between the germline ends. CDR3 length: 12 residues. The DNA of the CDR3 is TGTGCCACCAGCAGAGGGGTAGGCATTCAGTACTTC. It yields the protein CATSRGVGIQYF.

This clonotype was counted ten times or more. The chain uses TRBV20-1 and TRBJ2-3; a weak D match, TRBD1 (5 bases). The germline V and J ends were trimmed by 5 bases and 0 bases, with 24 bases remaining between them. The V gene's germline CDR1 is DFQATT and CDR2 SNEGSKA (reference sequence). The CDR3 runs to 18 residues. CDR3 loop: CSASTHSSVDSSTDTQYF. CDR3 DNA: TGCAGTGCTTCCACCCACAGCTCGGTAGACAGTAGCACAGATACGCAGTATTTT.

This clonotype was recorded many times. V is TRBV5-1 and J is TRBJ2-5; either TRBD1 or TRBD2 may fit D (6 bases each). V was clipped by 4 bases and J by 2 bases, with 15 bases between them. Germline assignment: CDR1 SGHRS and CDR2 YFSETQ. The CDR3 loop spans 15 amino acids. Here the CDR3 DNA reads TGCGCCAGCAGCCCACCCACAGGGACTCAAGAGACCCAGTACTTC. It codes for CASSPPTGTQETQYF.